This entry describes one T cell receptor beta chain. The data belong to a study of preoperative IRX-2 immunotherapy in early breast cancer. As for treatment: preoperative locoregional IRX-2 cytokine immunotherapy. This phase Ib study tested locoregional IRX-2 cytokine immunotherapy given before surgery. CDR3 length: 12 amino acids. Germline V lookup: CDR1 GTSNPN, CDR2 SVGIG (reference sequence). V lost 4 bases and J lost 6, with 13 bases in between. Sequenced by immunoSEQ multiplex PCR; TCRdb stores in-frame clones only, minus some. The sample comprises about 62,000 clones, approximately 94% of which are singletons, and roughly 1.8% rests with the top ten.

This chain links TRBV30 with TRBJ2-7; possibly TRBD2 for D (5 bases). The origin of this receptor is a human donor with breast cancer. The specimen was taken from a patient treated with IRX-2 immunotherapy. Here the CDR3 reads CAWTPSRGEQYF. For the CDR3, the DNA is TGTGCCTGGACCCCTAGCCGGGGCGAGCAGTACTTC.